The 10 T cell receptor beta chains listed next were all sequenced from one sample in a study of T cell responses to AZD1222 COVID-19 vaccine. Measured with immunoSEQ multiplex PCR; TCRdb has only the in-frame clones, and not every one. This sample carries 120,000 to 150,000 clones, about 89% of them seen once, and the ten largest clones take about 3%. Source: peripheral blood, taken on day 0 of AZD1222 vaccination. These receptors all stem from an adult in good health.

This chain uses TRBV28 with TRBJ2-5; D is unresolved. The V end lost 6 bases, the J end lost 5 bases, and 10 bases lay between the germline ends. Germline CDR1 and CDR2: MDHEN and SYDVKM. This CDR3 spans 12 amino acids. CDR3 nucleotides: TGTGCCAGCAGGGACCTTATGGAGACCCAGTACTTC. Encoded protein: CASRDLMETQYF.

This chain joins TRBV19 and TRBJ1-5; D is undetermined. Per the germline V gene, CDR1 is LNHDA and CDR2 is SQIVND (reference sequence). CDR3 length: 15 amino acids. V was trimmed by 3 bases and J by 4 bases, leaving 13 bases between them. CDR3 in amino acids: CASSMADGWNQPQHF. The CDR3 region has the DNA TGTGCCAGTAGTATGGCCGACGGTTGGAATCAGCCCCAGCATTTT.

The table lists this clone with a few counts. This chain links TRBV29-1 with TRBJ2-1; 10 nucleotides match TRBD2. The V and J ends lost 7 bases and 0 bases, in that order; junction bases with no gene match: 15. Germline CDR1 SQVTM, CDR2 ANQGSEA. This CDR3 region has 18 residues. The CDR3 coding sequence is TGCAGCGCCAATCTGCTAGCGGGAGTGATGAGCTCCTACAATGAGCAGTTCTTC. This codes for CSANLLAGVMSSYNEQFF.

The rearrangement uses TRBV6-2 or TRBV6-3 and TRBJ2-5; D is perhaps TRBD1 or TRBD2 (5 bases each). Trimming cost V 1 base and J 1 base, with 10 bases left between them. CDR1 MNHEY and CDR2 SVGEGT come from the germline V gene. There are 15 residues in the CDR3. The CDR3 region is CASSYYGGIQETQYF. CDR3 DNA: TGTGCCAGCAGTTACTATGGGGGAATCCAAGAGACCCAGTACTTC.

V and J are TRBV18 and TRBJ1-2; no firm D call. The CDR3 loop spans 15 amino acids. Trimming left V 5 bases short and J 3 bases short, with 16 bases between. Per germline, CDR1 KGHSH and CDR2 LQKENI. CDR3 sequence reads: CASSINPVGYYGYTF. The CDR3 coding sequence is TGTGCCAGCTCAATAAATCCGGTGGGATACTATGGCTACACCTTC.

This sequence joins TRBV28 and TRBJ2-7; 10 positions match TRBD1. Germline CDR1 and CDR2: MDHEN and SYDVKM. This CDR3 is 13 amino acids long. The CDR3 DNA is TGTGGAACTAACCGGGGACAGGGGCGCGAGCAGTACTTC. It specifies CGTNRGQGREQYF.

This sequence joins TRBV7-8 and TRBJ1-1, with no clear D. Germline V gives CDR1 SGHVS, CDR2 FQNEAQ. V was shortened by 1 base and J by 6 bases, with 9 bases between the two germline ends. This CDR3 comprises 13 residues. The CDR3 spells CASSLGGLPEAFF. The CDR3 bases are TGTGCCAGCAGCTTAGGAGGCCTACCTGAAGCTTTCTTT.

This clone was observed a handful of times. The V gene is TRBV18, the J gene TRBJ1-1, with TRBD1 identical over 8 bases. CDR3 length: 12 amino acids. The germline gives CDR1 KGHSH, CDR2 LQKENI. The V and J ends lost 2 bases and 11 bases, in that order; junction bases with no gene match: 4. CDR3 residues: CASSPETGDAFF. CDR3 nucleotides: TGTGCCAGCTCACCAGAGACAGGGGACGCTTTCTTT.

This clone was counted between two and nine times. The CDR3 reads CASSIRSETYGYTF. Written as DNA, the CDR3 is TGTGCCAGTAGTATAAGAAGCGAGACCTATGGCTACACCTTC. This sequence joins TRBV19 and TRBJ1-2; no firm D call. CDR1 and CDR2 from the germline V gene are LNHDA and SQIVND (reference sequence). Trimming took off 2 bases at V and 4 bases at J, with 11 bases between the two ends. This CDR3 comprises 14 residues.

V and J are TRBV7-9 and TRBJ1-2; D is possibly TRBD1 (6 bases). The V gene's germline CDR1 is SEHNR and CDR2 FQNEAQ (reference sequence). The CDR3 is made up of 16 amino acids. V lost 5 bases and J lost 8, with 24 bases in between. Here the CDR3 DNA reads TGTGCCAGCAGCCCCCTTTTAGGGCCAGGGGTGGACGGCTACACCTTC. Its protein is CASSPLLGPGVDGYTF.